The rows below give T cell receptor beta chains drawn from one sample of a study of T-cell memory formation after mild COVID-19. Using its own MiXCR run on the 5' RACE reads, TCRdb lists one record per CDR3 protein. The sample contains 150,000 to 200,000 distinct CDR3 sequences, 16% of which appear only once. The sequenced material came from PBMCs or a T cell subset sorted from them (not recorded which). These receptors were collected from an adult woman who had mild COVID-19 (a few samples of this study predate the infection). Cell type and time point are not known. Each CDR3 is given with its conserved first and last residue. A D gene is named only where the DNA matches it firmly. Clone size is given for some rows only: seen once, a few or many times, or a class if the clone is expanded.

CDR3 DNA	CDR3 protein	V gene	J gene	clone size	D gene
TGTGCCACCAGTGATGTCTCTAGTCCTCAAGAGACCCAGTACTTC	CATSDVSSPQETQYF	TRBV24-1	TRBJ2-5	-	-
TGCAGCGTTGCGGGGACAGGGGTCACCTCTGGAAACACCATATATTTT	CSVAGTGVTSGNTIYF	TRBV29-1	TRBJ1-3	few	TRBD1
TGCGCCAGCAGCTTTCCGGGACACAGCGGCGATGAGCAGTTCTTC	CASSFPGHSGDEQFF	TRBV5-1	TRBJ2-1	-	-
TGTGCCAGCAGCCCCTTGACTAGCGGGAGGGCCAAAAACATTCAGTACTTC	CASSPLTSGRAKNIQYF	TRBV7-9	TRBJ2-4	-	TRBD2
TGTGCCAGCAGCTTAGCGACACTAGCGGGGCGGGAGACCCAGTACTTC	CASSLATLAGRETQYF	TRBV7-6	TRBJ2-5	-	TRBD2
TGTGCCAGCAGTTTATTAGCGGGGACCCAAGAGACCCAGTACTTC	CASSLLAGTQETQYF	TRBV6-1	TRBJ2-5	few	TRBD2
TGTGCCACCGCTCCGGGACAGGGAAGGCTGGTAAACAATCAGCCCCAGCATTTT	CATAPGQGRLVNNQPQHF	TRBV15	TRBJ1-5	many	TRBD1
TGTGCCAGCCAACCCGGGTCGGAAAACTATGGCTACACCTTC	CASQPGSENYGYTF	TRBV12-3/TRBV12-4	TRBJ1-2	few	-
TGTGCCATCAGTGATGGCGGGATTAGTGGTGGCTACACCTTC	CAISDGGISGGYTF	TRBV10-3	TRBJ1-2	-	-
TGCAGCGTTGACGGCAACAGGGGGGAGTCTCCAGATACGCAGTATTTT	CSVDGNRGESPDTQYF	TRBV29-1	TRBJ2-3	few	TRBD1
TGTGCCAGCAGCTCAACCTTGGTCACTGAAGCTTTCTTT	CASSSTLVTEAFF	TRBV11-3	TRBJ1-1	few	-
TGTGCCACCCTCTGGACAGGGGGCGACGAGCAGTACTTC	CATLWTGGDEQYF	TRBV10-3	TRBJ2-7	few	TRBD1
TGTGCCAGCAGCCGTCAGGTCAGGGGACCCTCCTACAATGAGCAGTTCTTC	CASSRQVRGPSYNEQFF	TRBV7-8	TRBJ2-1	few	-
TGTGCCAGCAGTTACTCAAGGCAGGGGGCTATCGAGCAGTACTTC	CASSYSRQGAIEQYF	TRBV6-5	TRBJ2-7	few	TRBD1
TGCGCCAGCAGCCAAGATAGCTACCAGCCCCAGCATTTT	CASSQDSYQPQHF	TRBV4-3	TRBJ1-5	-	-
TGCGCCAGCAGGGGAAGGGGACAGTCCTACGAGCAGTACTTC	CASRGRGQSYEQYF	TRBV5-1	TRBJ2-7	few	TRBD1
TGTGCCACCAGCAGAAAATACGGACAGGGGCCATACACCGGGGAGCTGTTTTTT	CATSRKYGQGPYTGELFF	TRBV15	TRBJ2-2	-	TRBD1
TGCGCCAGCAGCTCGGGACAGGGACCGAATGAAAAACTGTTTTTT	CASSSGQGPNEKLFF	TRBV5-1	TRBJ1-4	few	TRBD1
TGTGCCAGCAGTACGGTGTACGAGCAGTACTTC	CASSTVYEQYF	TRBV12-3/TRBV12-4	TRBJ2-7	many	-
TGTGCCAGCAGCTTAGCGCTGGGTCCCGCGGCAGATACGCAGTATTTT	CASSLALGPAADTQYF	TRBV7-9	TRBJ2-3	few	-
TGTGCCAGCATACTCAGCGGGAGTCGAAACGAGCAGTACTTC	CASILSGSRNEQYF	TRBV27	TRBJ2-7	few	TRBD2
TGTGCCAGCAGTCCGGCTCGACAGGCCTTAGAGCAGTACTTC	CASSPARQALEQYF	TRBV12-3/TRBV12-4	TRBJ2-7	-	-
TGTGCCAGCAGCCCGAGCGGGACAGGGACCTATGGCTACACCTTC	CASSPSGTGTYGYTF	TRBV7-3	TRBJ1-2	few	TRBD1
TGTGCCACCAGCCCGCGTCCCGGGACTAGCGGGGGGTCCTTCTACAATGAGCAGTTCTTC	CATSPRPGTSGGSFYNEQFF	TRBV15	TRBJ2-1	-	TRBD2
TGTGCCAGCAGCCAGTGGCAGGGAAAGGAAGCTTTCTTT	CASSQWQGKEAFF	TRBV4-2	TRBJ1-1	-	-
TGTGCCAGCTCAATAGGGGTTACGGCTGAAGCTTTCTTT	CASSIGVTAEAFF	TRBV18	TRBJ1-1	-	-
TGTGCCAGCAGCTTCTGGACAAACACCTATGGCTACACCTTC	CASSFWTNTYGYTF	TRBV5-6	TRBJ1-2	few	-
TGCGCCAGCAGCTTACCGACAGTCGAGACAGATACGCAGTATTTT	CASSLPTVETDTQYF	TRBV5-1	TRBJ2-3	-	-
TGTGCCAGCAGCATAGCGGGGAATGAGCAGTTCTTC	CASSIAGNEQFF	TRBV7-8	TRBJ2-1	-	TRBD2
TGTGCCAGCAGCTCCATGGGGACTAGCGGGAGCTACAATGAGCAGTTCTTC	CASSSMGTSGSYNEQFF	TRBV7-2	TRBJ2-1	many	TRBD2
TGTGCCAGCCCCTGGGGACGGATCTCCTACGAGCAGTACTTC	CASPWGRISYEQYF	TRBV6-4	TRBJ2-7	-	-
TGTGCCAGCAGTTACGGGACAGAAGACACAGATACGCAGTATTTT	CASSYGTEDTDTQYF	TRBV6-2/TRBV6-3	TRBJ2-3	-	TRBD1
TGTGCCAGCGGGGACAGGGCGGGTGGCTACACCTTC	CASGDRAGGYTF	TRBV2	TRBJ1-2	-	TRBD1
TGTGCCAGCAGCTTTAATGCAGGGGGCACCGGGGAGCTGTTTTTT	CASSFNAGGTGELFF	TRBV7-3	TRBJ2-2	-	TRBD1
TGCAGTGCTAGTACTAGCGGGGGGTCAGATACGCAGTATTTT	CSASTSGGSDTQYF	TRBV20-1	TRBJ2-3	few	TRBD2
TGCGCCAGCAGCTCCATAAGCTCCTACAATGAGCAGTTCTTC	CASSSISSYNEQFF	TRBV5-1	TRBJ2-1	-	-
TGTGCCAGCAGCCTTAGTTGGGGCGGGAGGGTAGTTATGAATGAGCAGTTCTTC	CASSLSWGGRVVMNEQFF	TRBV7-2	TRBJ2-1	-	TRBD2
TGTGCCAGCAAAATCCTAGCGCACTCCTACAATGAGCAGTTCTTC	CASKILAHSYNEQFF	TRBV6-5	TRBJ2-1	-	-
TGCAGCGTTGAAACAGGCCCCGGGCCCCAGCATTTT	CSVETGPGPQHF	TRBV29-1	TRBJ1-5	few	-
TGTGCCAGCAGTGACCAGAGCGTCAGGGGGACAGATACGCAGTATTTT	CASSDQSVRGTDTQYF	TRBV25-1	TRBJ2-3	-	TRBD1
TGTGCCAGCAGTTACCCCGGGACAGGGGGCGACGAGCAGTACTTC	CASSYPGTGGDEQYF	TRBV6-5	TRBJ2-7	-	TRBD1
TGTGCCAGCAGTTTTGGGGCAGGGAGCACCGGGGAGCTGTTTTTT	CASSFGAGSTGELFF	TRBV12-3/TRBV12-4	TRBJ2-2	-	-
TGCGCCAGCAGCTTGACTGAGGATGGCTACACCTTC	CASSLTEDGYTF	TRBV5-1	TRBJ1-2	few	-
TGTGCCAGCAGCTTACAGGGCTTTTTAGCTTTCTTT	CASSLQGFLAFF	TRBV5-8	TRBJ1-1	-	-
TGCAGCGTTGCCGAGGGGGATGAGCAGTTCTTC	CSVAEGDEQFF	TRBV29-1	TRBJ2-1	-	-
TGTGCCACGGGACTAGCGGGTCGCTACAATGAGCAGTTCTTC	CATGLAGRYNEQFF	TRBV10-3	TRBJ2-1	-	TRBD2
TGTGCCAGCAGCCCCCGGCGGGGGAGCGGGGCCAAGATGAATGAGCAGTTCTTC	CASSPRRGSGAKMNEQFF	TRBV7-2	TRBJ2-1	few	TRBD2
TGTGCCAGCAGCCAAGATAGGATAGCGAATGAGCAGTTCTTC	CASSQDRIANEQFF	TRBV14	TRBJ2-1	-	-
TGTGCCAGCAGCTTAAAGTCGGCAGGGGGCACTGAAGCTTTCTTT	CASSLKSAGGTEAFF	TRBV7-9	TRBJ1-1	few	TRBD1
TGCAGTGCTAGTCGCCCGAGCACAGATACGCAGTATTTT	CSASRPSTDTQYF	TRBV20-1	TRBJ2-3	few	-
TGTGCCACCAGTCTTTTTCAGGGGGAGCTGTTTTTT	CATSLFQGELFF	TRBV15	TRBJ2-2	-	-